Following are 11 T cell receptor beta chains from one sample sequenced in a study of blood T cell repertoires in COVID-19. Clones were read by immunoSEQ multiplex PCR, and TCRdb kept only the in-frame ones, dropping some. The table shows approximately 280,000 clones, with 90% occurring only once. Sequencing was performed on peripheral blood. These receptors all stem from a woman aged 30 to 39 with COVID-19, enrolled during active disease.

The rearrangement joins TRBV7-2 to TRBJ1-3; D is ambiguous. CDR3 length: 12 residues. Looked up from germline, CDR1 is SGHTA and CDR2 is FQGNSA. The V and J ends lost 3 bases and 4 bases respectively, with 4 bases between them. The CDR3 loop is CASSFLGNTIYF. CDR3 DNA: TGTGCCAGCAGCTTCCTAGGAAACACCATATATTTT. Full variable domain (remainder filled in from reference TRBV7-2 and TRBJ1-3): GAGVSQSPSNKVTEKGKDVELRCDPISGHTALYWYRQSLGQGLEFLIYFQGNSAPDKSGLPSDRFSAERTGGSVSTLTIQRTQQEDSAVYLCASSFLGNTIYFGEGSWLTVV.

V gene TRBV7-9 combines with J gene TRBJ2-7, with D hard to call. CDR1 is SEHNR, CDR2 FQNEAQ, per germline (reference sequence). The germline V and J ends were trimmed by 1 base and 8 bases, with 12 bases remaining between them. CDR3 length: 13 amino acids. The CDR3 loop is CASSLVTVTKQYF. The DNA for the CDR3 is TGTGCCAGCAGCTTAGTTACAGTTACGAAGCAGTACTTC. The whole variable domain, filled in from reference TRBV7-9 and TRBJ2-7, reads DTGVSQNPRHKITKRGQNVTFRCDPISEHNRLYWYRQTLGQGPEFLTYFQNEAQLEKSRLLSDRFSAERPKGSFSTLEIQRTEQGDSAMYLCASSLVTVTKQYFGPGTRLTVT.

The genes are TRBV29-1 and TRBJ2-1, with TRBD2 as a possible D gene (6 bases). This CDR3 comprises 13 residues. The V gene lost 1 base and the J gene lost 4 bases, with 8 bases spanning the gap. CDR1 and CDR2 from the germline V gene are SQVTM and ANQGSEA. CDR3: CSVEVGLYNEQFF. The CDR3 region has the DNA TGCAGCGTTGAAGTGGGACTGTACAATGAGCAGTTCTTC.

On this clone itself: The sample has other DNA sequences that encode this CDR3 too. The rearrangement joins TRBV28 to TRBJ1-5, with a tentative D call TRBD1 (6 bases). The CDR3 is made up of 16 amino acids. V lost 3 bases and J 0 bases, leaving 12 bases between the germline ends. Germline-derived CDR1 and CDR2 are MDHEN and SYDVKM. As DNA, the CDR3 is TGTGCCAGCAGTTTCTACAGGGATTATAGCAATCAGCCCCAGCATTTT. Translated, it gives CASSFYRDYSNQPQHF.

This clone was seen only a few times. This rearrangement joins TRBV28 to TRBJ2-7; no clear D gene. Deletions cut 1 base from V and 0 bases from J, with 4 bases between. CDR1 and CDR2 (germline): MDHEN, SYDVKM. This CDR3 contains 13 residues. CDR3 sequence reads: CASSLSTSYEQYF. The CDR3 DNA follows: TGTGCCAGCAGTTTATCTACCTCCTACGAGCAGTACTTC.

The J gene is TRBJ2-7, the V gene TRBV27, with 8 bases that match TRBD2. Trimming at V came to 2 bases and at J to 3 bases, leaving 9 bases not matched to a gene. The CDR3 is 16 residues long. Germline CDR1 MNHEY, CDR2 SMNVEV (reference sequence). For the CDR3, the DNA is TGTGCCAGCAGTTTACGAGGACTAGCCGCCTTCTACGAGCAGTACTTC. Translating it yields CASSLRGLAAFYEQYF.

The chain joins TRBV7-3 to TRBJ2-3, with 13 nucleotides matching TRBD2. V was clipped by 9 bases and J by 3 bases; unmatched bases: 18. CDR3 size: 19 residues. The germline CDR1 and CDR2 sequences are SGHTA and FQGTGA. The CDR3 DNA reads TGTGCCAGGGACTTACCCATGGGAGCGGGACTAGCGGGAACAGATACGCAGTATTTT. This encodes CARDLPMGAGLAGTDTQYF. Filled out from reference TRBV7-3 and TRBJ2-3, the complete variable domain reads GAGVSQTPSNKVTEKGKYVELRCDPISGHTALYWYRQSLGQGPEFLIYFQGTGAADDSGLPNDRFFAVRPEGSVSTLKIQRTERGDSAVYLCARDLPMGAGLAGTDTQYFGPGTRLTVL.

This chain uses TRBV5-6 with TRBJ2-2; weak D call: TRBD2 (6 bases). V gave up 5 bases and J gave up 4 bases, with 12 bases separating them. Per the germline V gene, CDR1 is SGHDT and CDR2 is YYEEEE. CDR3 length: 14 amino acids. CDR3 in amino acids: CASREEGSTGELFF. In nucleotides, the CDR3 is TGTGCCAGCAGGGAGGAGGGGAGCACCGGGGAGCTGTTTTTT.

The chain carries TRBV5-8 and TRBJ1-3; D call uncertain. The CDR3 length is 14 residues. In germline, CDR1 is SGHTS, CDR2 YDEGEE. With 2 bases removed from V and 4 bases from J, the gap between germline ends came to 10 bases. CDR3 residues: CASSFGRPGNTIYF. In nucleotides, the CDR3 is TGTGCCAGCAGCTTTGGCAGGCCCGGAAACACCATATATTTT.

The genes are TRBV3-1 (or the pseudogene TRBV3-2) and TRBJ1-1; possible D gene TRBD1, 5 bases. The length of the CDR3 is 15 residues. Trimming shortened V by 3 bases and J by 1 base, and 12 bases separated the two germline ends. Germline values: CDR1 LGHDT, CDR2 YNNKEL (reference sequence). CDR3 amino acids: CASSHSTAKNTEAFF. DNA for the CDR3: TGTGCCAGCAGCCATTCGACAGCGAAGAACACTGAAGCTTTCTTT.

The rearrangement joins TRBV28 to TRBJ2-1, with D possibly being TRBD2 (5 bases). Germline CDR1 and CDR2: MDHEN and SYDVKM. The CDR3 runs 16 residues. The germline V and J ends were trimmed by 2 bases and 0 bases, with 11 bases remaining between them. Here the CDR3 reads CASSLTAGSSYNEQFF. The CDR3 nucleotides read TGTGCCAGCAGTTTAACCGCTGGGAGCTCCTACAATGAGCAGTTCTTC.